Sequencing of this TCR beta chain was carried out in a study of blood T cell repertoires in COVID-19. Study in general: PBMCs, B-cell-depleted T cells, or T cells provided the cDNA or gDNA that made up the material.

This table comes from immunoSEQ multiplex PCR, and its TCRdb copy is limited to in-frame clones, with some not included. Of 250,000 to 300,000 clones listed, roughly nine tenths are singletons. Ages ranged from roughly 18 to 100 years, with residence in around 24 US areas. Categorization into cohorts depended on clinical history that participants reported. CDR3 length equals 16 residues. Germline V gene sequence: CDR1 LNHDA, CDR2 SQIVND (reference sequence). Germline trimming cut 4 bases from V and 0 bases from J; bases unmatched to any gene: 3. The sample consisted of PBMCs or T cells enriched from blood (not recorded which). The chain joins TRBV19 to TRBJ2-7, with TRBD2 matching 13 bases. The sequence came from a woman aged 35 to 49 who had recovered from COVID-19. The CDR3: CASSRGLAGISYEQYF. DNA for the CDR3: TGTGCCAGTAGTAGGGGACTAGCGGGGATCTCCTACGAGCAGTACTTC.